This T cell receptor beta chain is from a study of cytomegalovirus exposure and HLA in healthy donors. Study-level points and caveats: It was only CMV serostatus that was available as immune exposure information. A later analysis appeared to link common viral pathogens to several of the most significant clusters. The presence/absence work took it that sequencing depth was about the same across donors. TCR sequences were mostly rare, though some public TCRs occurred in many donors.

PCR primers comprised 60 Vbeta and 13 Jbeta primers. Sequenced by immunoSEQ multiplex PCR; TCRdb stores in-frame clones only, minus some. This table has around 160,000 clones, 75% appearing once. A word on this clone: Its specificity is unknown.

CDR3 length equals 15 residues. Trimming pared 1 base from V and 8 bases from J, leaving 18 bases between. Germline-derived CDR1 and CDR2 are SGHNT and YENEEA. The TCR sequence derives from a male donor in good health and CMV-seronegative. The sample consisted of PBMCs. V gene TRBV11-3 combines with J gene TRBJ2-7; possible D gene TRBD2, 5 bases. CDR3 amino acids: CASSLGLGSGIQQYF. CDR3 coding DNA: TGTGCCAGCAGCTTAGGGCTTGGAAGCGGAATTCAGCAGTACTTC.